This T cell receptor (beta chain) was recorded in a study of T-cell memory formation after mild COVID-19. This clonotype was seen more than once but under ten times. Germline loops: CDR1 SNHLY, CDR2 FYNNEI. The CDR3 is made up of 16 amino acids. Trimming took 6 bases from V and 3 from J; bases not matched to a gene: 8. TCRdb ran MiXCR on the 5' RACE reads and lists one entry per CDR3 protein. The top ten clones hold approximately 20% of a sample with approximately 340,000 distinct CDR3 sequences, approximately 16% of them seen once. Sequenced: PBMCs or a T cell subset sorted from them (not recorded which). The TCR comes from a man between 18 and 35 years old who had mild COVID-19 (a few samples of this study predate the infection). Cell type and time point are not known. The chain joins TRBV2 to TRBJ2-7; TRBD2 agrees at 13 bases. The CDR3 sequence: CASSEWWTSGGYEQYF. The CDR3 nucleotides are TGTGCCAGCAGCGAGTGGTGGACTAGCGGGGGCTACGAGCAGTACTTC.